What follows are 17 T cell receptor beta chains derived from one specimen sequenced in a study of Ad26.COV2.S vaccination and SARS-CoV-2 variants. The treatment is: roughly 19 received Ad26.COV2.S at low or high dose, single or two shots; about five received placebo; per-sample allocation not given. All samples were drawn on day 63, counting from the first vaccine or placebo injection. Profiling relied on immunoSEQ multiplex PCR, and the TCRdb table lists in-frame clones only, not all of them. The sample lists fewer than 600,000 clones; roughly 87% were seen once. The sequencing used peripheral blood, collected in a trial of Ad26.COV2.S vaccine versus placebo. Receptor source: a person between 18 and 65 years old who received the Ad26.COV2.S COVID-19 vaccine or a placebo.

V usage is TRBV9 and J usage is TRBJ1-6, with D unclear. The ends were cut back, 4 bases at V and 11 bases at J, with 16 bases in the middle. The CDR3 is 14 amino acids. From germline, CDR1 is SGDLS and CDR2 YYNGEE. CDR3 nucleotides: TGTGCCAGCAGCCCGCAGCGCAGTTCTCCACCCCTCCACTTT. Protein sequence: CASSPQRSSPPLHF.

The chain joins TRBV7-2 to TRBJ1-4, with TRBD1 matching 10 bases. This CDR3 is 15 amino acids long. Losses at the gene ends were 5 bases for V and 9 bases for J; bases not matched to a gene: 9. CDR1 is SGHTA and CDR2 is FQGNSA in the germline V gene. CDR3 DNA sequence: TGTGCCAGCAGCCCCCGAGGGGACAGGGGACAAAAACTGTTTTTT. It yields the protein CASSPRGDRGQKLFF.

CDR3 DNA sequence: TGTGCCAGCAGCCCGCCAGGGGAGGACGAGACCCAGTACTTC. Amino acid sequence: CASSPPGEDETQYF. The chain carries TRBV5-6 and TRBJ2-5, with D possibly called TRBD1 or TRBD2 (6 bases each). The CDR3 contains 14 residues. In germline, CDR1 is SGHDT, CDR2 YYEEEE. V was clipped by 4 bases and J by 5 bases, with 15 bases between them.

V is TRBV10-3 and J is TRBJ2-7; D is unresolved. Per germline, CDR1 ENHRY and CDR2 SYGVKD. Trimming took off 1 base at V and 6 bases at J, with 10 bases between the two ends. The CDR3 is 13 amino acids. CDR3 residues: CAISEFTWGEQYF. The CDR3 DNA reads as TGTGCCATCAGTGAGTTTACCTGGGGCGAGCAGTACTTC.

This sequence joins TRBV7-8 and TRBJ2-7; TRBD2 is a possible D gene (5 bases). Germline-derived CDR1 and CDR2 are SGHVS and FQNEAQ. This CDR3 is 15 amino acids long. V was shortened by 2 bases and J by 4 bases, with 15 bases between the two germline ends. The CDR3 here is CASSLLTGSSYEQYF. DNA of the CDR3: TGTGCCAGCAGCTTACTTACGGGGTCGTCTTACGAGCAGTACTTC.

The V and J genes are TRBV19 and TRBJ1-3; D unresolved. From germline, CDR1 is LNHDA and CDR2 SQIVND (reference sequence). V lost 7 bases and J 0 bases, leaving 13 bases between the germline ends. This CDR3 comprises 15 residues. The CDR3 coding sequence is TGTGCCAGTACCTCAATGACATTCTCTGGAAACACCATATATTTT. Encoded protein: CASTSMTFSGNTIYF.

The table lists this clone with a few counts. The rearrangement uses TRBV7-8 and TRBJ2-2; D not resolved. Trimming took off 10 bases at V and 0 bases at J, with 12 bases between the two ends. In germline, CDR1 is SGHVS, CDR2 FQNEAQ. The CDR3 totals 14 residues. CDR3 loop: CANQGLANTGELFF. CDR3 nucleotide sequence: TGTGCCAACCAAGGGTTGGCGAACACCGGGGAGCTGTTTTTT. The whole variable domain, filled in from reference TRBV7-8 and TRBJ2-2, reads GAGVSQSPRYKVAKRGQDVALRCDPISGHVSLFWYQQALGQGPEFLTYFQNEAQLDKSGLPSDRFFAERPEGSVSTLKIQRTQQEDSAVYLCANQGLANTGELFFGEGSRLTVL.

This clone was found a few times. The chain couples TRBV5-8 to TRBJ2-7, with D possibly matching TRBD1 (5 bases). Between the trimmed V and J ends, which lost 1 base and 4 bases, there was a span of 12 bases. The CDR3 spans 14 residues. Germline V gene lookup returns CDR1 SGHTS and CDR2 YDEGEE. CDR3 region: CASSLFADTYEQYF. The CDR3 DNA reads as TGTGCCAGCAGCTTGTTTGCGGACACTTACGAGCAGTACTTC. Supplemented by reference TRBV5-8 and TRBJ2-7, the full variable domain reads EAGVTQSPTHLIKTRGQQATLRCSPISGHTSVYWYQQALGLGLQFLLWYDEGEERNRGNFPPRFSGRQFPNYSSELNVNALELEDSALYLCASSLFADTYEQYFGPGTRLTVT.

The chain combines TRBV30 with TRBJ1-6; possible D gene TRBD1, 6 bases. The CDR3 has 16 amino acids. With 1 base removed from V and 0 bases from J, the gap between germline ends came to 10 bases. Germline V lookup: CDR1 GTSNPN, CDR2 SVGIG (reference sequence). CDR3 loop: CAWSGDTISYNSPLHF. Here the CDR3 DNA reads TGTGCCTGGAGTGGGGACACGATCTCCTATAATTCACCCCTCCACTTT.

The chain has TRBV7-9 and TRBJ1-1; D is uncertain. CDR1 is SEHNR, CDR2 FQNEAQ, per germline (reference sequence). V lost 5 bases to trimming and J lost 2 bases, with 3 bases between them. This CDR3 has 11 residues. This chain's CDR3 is CASSINTEAFF. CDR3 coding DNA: TGTGCCAGCAGCATCAACACTGAAGCTTTCTTT.

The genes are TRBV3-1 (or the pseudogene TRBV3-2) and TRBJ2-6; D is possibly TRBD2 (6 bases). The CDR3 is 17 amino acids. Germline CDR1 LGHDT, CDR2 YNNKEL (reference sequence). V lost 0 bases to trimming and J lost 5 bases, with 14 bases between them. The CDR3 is CASSQDRRGMRANVLTF. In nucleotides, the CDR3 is TGTGCCAGCAGCCAAGATAGGCGGGGCATGAGGGCCAACGTCCTGACTTTC.

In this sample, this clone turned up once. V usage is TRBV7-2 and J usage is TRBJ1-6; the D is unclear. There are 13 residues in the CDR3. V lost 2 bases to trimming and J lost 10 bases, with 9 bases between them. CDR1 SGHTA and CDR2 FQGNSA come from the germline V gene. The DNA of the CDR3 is TGTGCCAGCAGCTTAATTCACCGGTCACCCCTCCACTTT. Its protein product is CASSLIHRSPLHF.

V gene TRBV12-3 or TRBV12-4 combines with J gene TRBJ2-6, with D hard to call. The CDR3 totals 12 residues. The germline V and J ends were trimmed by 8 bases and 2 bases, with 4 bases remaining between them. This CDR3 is CASSPGANVLTF. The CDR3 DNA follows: TGTGCCAGCTCCCCTGGGGCCAACGTCCTGACTTTC.

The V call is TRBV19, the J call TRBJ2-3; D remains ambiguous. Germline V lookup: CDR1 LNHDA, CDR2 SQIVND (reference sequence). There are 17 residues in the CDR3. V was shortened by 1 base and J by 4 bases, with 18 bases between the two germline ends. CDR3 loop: CASSIVNVADTADTQYF. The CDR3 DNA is TGTGCCAGTAGTATAGTAAACGTGGCAGATACTGCAGATACGCAGTATTTT.

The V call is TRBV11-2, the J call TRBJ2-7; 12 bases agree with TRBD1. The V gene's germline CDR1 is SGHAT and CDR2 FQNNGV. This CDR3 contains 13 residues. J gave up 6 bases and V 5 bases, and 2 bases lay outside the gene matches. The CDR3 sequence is CASSRDRGREQYF. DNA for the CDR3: TGTGCCAGCAGCCGGGACAGGGGGCGCGAGCAGTACTTC.

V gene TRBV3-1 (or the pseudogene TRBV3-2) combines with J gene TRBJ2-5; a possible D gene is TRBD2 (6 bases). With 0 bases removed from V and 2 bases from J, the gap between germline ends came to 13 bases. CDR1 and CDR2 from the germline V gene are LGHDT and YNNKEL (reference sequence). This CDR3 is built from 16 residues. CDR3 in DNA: TGTGCCAGCAGCCAAGAAATAGGACTACCGCAAGAGACCCAGTACTTC. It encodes CASSQEIGLPQETQYF.

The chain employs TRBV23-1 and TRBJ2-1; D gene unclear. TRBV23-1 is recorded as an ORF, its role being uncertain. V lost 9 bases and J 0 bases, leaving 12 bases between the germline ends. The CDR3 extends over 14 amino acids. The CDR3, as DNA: TGCGCCAGTTACCCACTTTTCTCCTACAATGAGCAGTTCTTC. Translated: CASYPLFSYNEQFF.